Following are 31 T cell receptor beta chains from one sample sequenced in a study of Tregs in tolerant kidney transplant recipients (dated by TCRdb to the late 2010s). Library construction relied on the immunoSEQ multiplex PCR assay. In its TCRdb copy, this immuneACCESS table keeps in-frame sequences only and misses some clones. Where compared with another copy, unresolved V genes explain less than half of these, and the others have no known cause. The sample has around 120,000 clones on record, approximately 90% of them singletons. Around 0.58% of the sample is taken by the ten largest. Source material: CD4+ T cells from blood. These receptors originate from a human donor in good health.

This chain connects TRBV10-3 to TRBJ2-3, with D hard to call. Germline V gives CDR1 ENHRY, CDR2 SYGVKD. This CDR3 contains 16 residues. V was trimmed by 3 bases and J by 2 bases, leaving 15 bases between them. In DNA, the CDR3 is TGTGCCATCAGTGATACCAGGCCTGGGTCCACAGATACGCAGTATTTT. It codes for CAISDTRPGSTDTQYF.

The chain employs TRBV2 and TRBJ2-4; a possible D gene is TRBD1 (6 bases). V lost 4 bases, J lost 0 bases, and 19 bases lay in between. The CDR3 has 18 amino acids. Looked up from germline, CDR1 is SNHLY and CDR2 is FYNNEI. CDR3 sequence (DNA): TGTGCCAGCAGTGTAGGACAGATCCTGAACCTAGCCAAAAACATTCAGTACTTC. Amino acids: CASSVGQILNLAKNIQYF.

As regards this clone: One junction end does not reproduce the germline sequence, and a read error may be involved. The sample carries other DNA sequences with the same CDR3. The V and J genes are TRBV20-1 and TRBJ2-7, with no clear D. Germline CDR1 is DFQATT and CDR2 is SNEGSKA (reference sequence). The length of the CDR3 is 11 residues. The CDR3 here is CSARGYYEQYF. CDR3 in DNA: TGCAGTGCGAGAGGATACTACGAGCAGTACTTC.

About this clone itself: One junction end disagrees with the germline gene, perhaps due to a read error. V gene TRBV5-1 combines with J gene TRBJ2-3, with 9 bases identical to TRBD2. The CDR3 totals 17 residues. The germline gives CDR1 SGHRS, CDR2 YFSETQ. The CDR3 nucleotides read TGCGCCAGCAGTTTGGGACCCTTAGCGGGGGACACAGATACGCAGTATTTT. It codes for CASSLGPLAGDTDTQYF.

This chain joins TRBV5-5 and TRBJ1-4; 9 nucleotides line up with TRBD1. CDR1 and CDR2 from the germline V gene are SGHKS and YYEKEE (reference sequence). Unmatched junction bases numbered 0, after V lost 0 bases and J lost 3 bases. The CDR3 is made up of 15 amino acids. CDR3 in DNA: TGTGCCAGCAGCTTGGGGACAGGGGCTAATGAAAAACTGTTTTTT. Translating it yields CASSLGTGANEKLFF. The whole variable domain, remainder taken from reference TRBV5-5 and TRBJ1-4, is DAGVTQSPTHLIKTRGQQVTLRCSPISGHKSVSWYQQVLGQGPQFIFQYYEKEERGRGNFPDRFSARQFPNYSSELNVNALLLGDSALYLCASSLGTGANEKLFFGSGTQLSVL.

V usage is TRBV11-2 and J usage is TRBJ2-3; 7 bases line up with TRBD2. The germline V gene has CDR1 SGHAT and CDR2 FQNNGV. J was trimmed by 5 bases and V by 6 bases; bases with no gene match: 5. This CDR3 spans 13 amino acids. This CDR3 reads CASRSLAKDTQYF. CDR3 DNA sequence: TGTGCCAGCAGATCACTAGCGAAAGATACGCAGTATTTT.

The chain uses TRBV2 and TRBJ1-4; D gene uncertain. Trimming took 3 bases from V and 5 from J, leaving 13 bases between them. Per the germline V gene, CDR1 is SNHLY and CDR2 is FYNNEI. The CDR3 totals 15 residues. CDR3 in amino acids: CASSDYKGKNEKLFF. CDR3 nucleotides: TGTGCCAGCAGTGATTATAAGGGAAAAAATGAAAAACTGTTTTTT.

The rearrangement uses TRBV4-2 and TRBJ2-3; the match to TRBD1 covers 9 bases. CDR1 is LGHNA and CDR2 is YNFKEQ in the germline V gene. V gave up 7 bases and J gave up 3 bases; unmatched junction bases: 5. This CDR3 is 14 amino acids long. CDR3 coding DNA: TGTGCCAGCACCTACAGGGGGCAGACAGATACGCAGTATTTT. It translates to CASTYRGQTDTQYF.

The V gene is TRBV9, the J gene TRBJ2-7; D unclear. The CDR3 is 14 residues long. The V gene's germline CDR1 is SGDLS and CDR2 YYNGEE. V lost 3 bases and J lost 6, with 16 bases in between. The CDR3 region is CASSARTAGGEQYF. The CDR3 DNA reads as TGTGCCAGCAGCGCCAGGACGGCCGGCGGCGAGCAGTACTTC. Full variable domain (missing parts from reference TRBV9 and TRBJ2-7): DSGVTQTPKHLITATGQRVTLRCSPRSGDLSVYWYQQSLDQGLQFLIQYYNGEERAKGNILERFSAQQFPDLHSELNLSSLELGDSALYFCASSARTAGGEQYFGPGTRLTVT.

The CDR3, as DNA: TGTGCCAGCAGCGTAGCCGGGGGGCTGGGCAATCAGCCCCAGCATTTT. Encoded protein: CASSVAGGLGNQPQHF. The chain joins TRBV9 to TRBJ1-5; D is perhaps TRBD1 (6 bases). V lost 0 bases and J 2 bases, leaving 12 bases between the germline ends. This CDR3 has 16 residues. Germline V gene data show CDR1 as SGDLS and CDR2 as YYNGEE.

This chain links TRBV5-4 with TRBJ2-3; 11 bases fit TRBD2. Unmatched junction bases numbered 14, after V lost 4 bases and J lost 4 bases. This CDR3 comprises 18 residues. Germline CDR1 reads SGHNT; CDR2 reads YYREEE (reference sequence). The CDR3 nucleotides are TGTGCCAGCAGCCATCTTAGTCTAGCGGGAGGATCGCCAGATACGCAGTATTTT. Translating gives CASSHLSLAGGSPDTQYF.

The V and J genes are TRBV29-1 and TRBJ2-7; possible D gene TRBD1, 6 bases. From germline, CDR1 is SQVTM and CDR2 ANQGSEA. Trimming left V 6 bases short and J 5 bases short, with 20 bases between. This CDR3 has 14 amino acids. This CDR3 reads CSVGPGTTLDEQYF. The CDR3 region has the DNA TGCAGCGTGGGCCCCGGGACAACCCTCGACGAGCAGTACTTC.

The rearrangement joins TRBV7-9 to TRBJ2-2; TRBD1 matches at 7 bases. V was clipped by 2 bases and J by 0 bases; unmatched bases: 3. Germline CDR1 reads SEHNR; CDR2 reads FQNEAQ (reference sequence). The CDR3 runs 16 residues. CDR3 sequence reads: CASSLTGTANTGELFF. The CDR3 bases are TGTGCCAGCAGCTTAACCGGGACAGCGAACACCGGGGAGCTGTTTTTT.

The V gene is TRBV21-1, the J gene TRBJ1-1; the listed D gene, TRBD1, was not tested against the DNA. TRBV21-1 is termed a pseudogene. The CDR3 extends over 16 amino acids. The CDR3 sequence is CASTQVPTGQPTEAFF. The CDR3 DNA reads as TGTGCCAGCACCCAAGTCCCTACAGGACAGCCCACTGAAGCTTTCTTT.

The chain couples TRBV6-6 to TRBJ1-4; D is ambiguous. The germline CDR1 and CDR2 sequences are MNHNY and SVGAGI (reference sequence). The CDR3 runs 15 residues. With 1 base removed from V and 0 bases from J, the gap between germline ends came to 6 bases. The CDR3 spells CASSYFTPTNEKLFF. The CDR3 region has the DNA TGTGCCAGCAGTTACTTTACCCCAACTAATGAAAAACTGTTTTTT.

A single count supports this clone. V usage is TRBV6-5 and J usage is TRBJ1-2, with D unresolved. The CDR3 runs to 13 residues. Germline loops: CDR1 MNHEY, CDR2 SVGAGI. The ends were cut back, 4 bases at V and 8 bases at J, with 14 bases in the middle. CDR3 region: CASSLSGEVGYTF. The CDR3 DNA follows: TGTGCCAGCAGTTTATCCGGGGAGGTGGGCTACACCTTC.

The V and J genes are TRBV5-1 and TRBJ2-2, with 8 bases fitting TRBD1. This CDR3 is built from 15 residues. V dropped 0 bases and J dropped 6; count of bases not matched to a gene: 4. Germline V CDR1 and CDR2: SGHRS, YFSETQ. For the CDR3, the DNA is TGCGCCAGCAGCTTGGTGGCAGGGGGCTCCGGGGAGCTGTTTTTT. Residues: CASSLVAGGSGELFF.

The chain uses TRBV13 and TRBJ1-1; TRBD1 matches 8 bases. The CDR3 covers 15 residues. Germline trimming cut 3 bases from V and 0 bases from J; bases unmatched to any gene: 3. Germline V gene data show CDR1 as PRHDT and CDR2 as FYEKMQ (reference sequence). The CDR3 sequence: CASSFRGRVNTEAFF. CDR3 DNA: TGTGCCAGCAGCTTCAGGGGGCGAGTGAACACTGAAGCTTTCTTT. The full variable domain, its missing parts supplied by reference TRBV13 and TRBJ1-1, is AAGVIQSPRHLIKEKRETATLKCYPIPRHDTVYWYQQGPGQDPQFLISFYEKMQSDKGSIPDRFSAQQFSDYHSELNMSSLELGDSALYFCASSFRGRVNTEAFFGQGTRLTVV.

This clone was counted a single time. CDR3 coding DNA: TGCGCCAGCAGCTTGGGGACAGGAGGTAGCGGGGAGCTGTTTTTT. Protein product: CASSLGTGGSGELFF. The chain couples TRBV5-1 to TRBJ2-2; TRBD1 matches 7 bases. The trim removed 0 bases at V and 7 bases at J, leaving 6 bases unmatched. This CDR3 is 15 amino acids long. From germline, CDR1 is SGHRS and CDR2 YFSETQ.

The CDR3, as DNA: TGTGCCAGCAGTGATTCTAGCGGGAGGGCCTTCCACACCGGGGAGCTGTTTTTT. Translated: CASSDSSGRAFHTGELFF. The V gene is TRBV6-1, the J gene TRBJ2-2; 12 bases are a match to TRBD2. Germline V gene sequence: CDR1 MNHNS, CDR2 SASEGT. The V and J ends lost 3 bases and 3 bases, in that order; junction bases with no gene match: 8. CDR3 length: 18 residues.

This clone was observed a few times. V gene TRBV4-2 combines with J gene TRBJ1-6; 9 nucleotides align to TRBD1. Trimming at V came to 5 bases and at J to 7 bases, leaving 6 bases not matched to a gene. Per germline, CDR1 LGHNA and CDR2 YNFKEQ. The CDR3 runs 15 residues. This CDR3 reads CASSTRTGENSPLHF. The CDR3 DNA reads TGTGCCAGCAGCACCCGGACAGGGGAAAATTCACCCCTCCACTTT.

J is TRBJ1-4 and V is TRBV30, with 10 bases fitting TRBD1. V dropped 0 bases and J dropped 5; count of bases not matched to a gene: 6. Germline V lookup: CDR1 GTSNPN, CDR2 SVGIG (reference sequence). The CDR3 covers 16 residues. The chain's CDR3 is CAWSVPRTGGNEKLFF. For the CDR3, the DNA is TGTGCCTGGAGTGTCCCCAGGACAGGGGGAAATGAAAAACTGTTTTTT.

This chain links TRBV19 with TRBJ1-1; D possibly corresponds to TRBD1 (5 bases). This CDR3 region has 15 residues. The V gene lost 1 base and the J gene lost 0 bases, with 9 bases spanning the gap. The V gene's germline CDR1 is LNHDA and CDR2 SQIVND (reference sequence). The CDR3, as DNA: TGTGCCAGTAGTATAGGGAGGGGCATGAACACTGAAGCTTTCTTT. This encodes CASSIGRGMNTEAFF.

The chain uses TRBV7-9 and TRBJ1-4; D is unresolved. CDR1 SEHNR and CDR2 FQNEAQ come from the germline V gene (reference sequence). CDR3 length: 15 amino acids. V was cut by 5 bases and J by 6 bases, with 16 bases left in between. The CDR3 sequence: CASSPRGGRDEKLFF. The CDR3 nucleotides are TGTGCCAGCAGCCCCCGGGGAGGGCGGGATGAAAAACTGTTTTTT.

The chain has TRBV11-2 and TRBJ2-2; 11 nucleotides align to TRBD2. The V gene's germline CDR1 is SGHAT and CDR2 FQNNGV. This CDR3 is 17 amino acids long. Trimming cost V 6 bases and J 1 base; bases outside gene matches: 7. The CDR3 DNA follows: TGTGCCAGCAGGCTAGCGGGAGGACGCATGAACACCGGGGAGCTGTTTTTT. This sequence encodes CASRLAGGRMNTGELFF.

The chain is built from TRBV11-3 and TRBJ2-7, with D perhaps TRBD2 (6 bases). CDR1 and CDR2 (germline): SGHNT, YENEEA. The CDR3 sequence is 16 residues long. Trimming left V 4 bases short and J 2 bases short, with 18 bases between. CDR3 sequence (DNA): TGTGCCAGCAGCTCGAGCTATGGGGACTCCGCCTACGAGCAGTACTTC. Translated, it gives CASSSSYGDSAYEQYF.

The chain combines TRBV15 with TRBJ1-4; 8 bases agree with TRBD1. After removal of 3 bases from V and 7 bases from J, the junction contained 10 bases not matched to a gene. This CDR3 is built from 16 residues. Germline CDR1 is LNHNV and CDR2 is YYDKDF (reference sequence). The CDR3 DNA reads TGTGCCACCAGCAGCGGACAGGGAACAGGAGGTGAAAAACTGTTTTTT. Its protein product is CATSSGQGTGGEKLFF.

The chain is built from TRBV2 and TRBJ2-7, with TRBD1 as a possible D gene (5 bases). In germline, CDR1 is SNHLY, CDR2 FYNNEI. The length of the CDR3 is 13 residues. V dropped 6 bases and J dropped 4 bases, with 13 bases sitting between them. CDR3 sequence: CASRIDSTYEQYF. The CDR3 region has the DNA TGTGCCAGCAGGATAGACAGCACTTACGAGCAGTACTTC. The full variable domain, completed using reference TRBV2 and TRBJ2-7, is EPEVTQTPSHQVTQMGQEVILRCVPISNHLYFYWYRQILGQKVEFLVSFYNNEISEKSEIFDDQFSVERPDGSNFTLKIRSTKLEDSAMYFCASRIDSTYEQYFGPGTRLTVT.

The chain is built from TRBV7-6 and TRBJ2-3; tentatively, D is TRBD2 (5 bases). Germline V CDR1 and CDR2: SGHVS, FNYEAQ. V dropped 3 bases and J dropped 2 bases, with 6 bases sitting between them. This CDR3 comprises 13 residues. CDR3 sequence (DNA): TGTGCCAGCAGCTTCGGGGACACAGATACGCAGTATTTT. Translation gives CASSFGDTDTQYF.

This sequence joins TRBV2 and TRBJ1-1; D remains unclear. The CDR3 consists of 14 residues. V dropped 6 bases and J dropped 2 bases, with 13 bases sitting between them. From germline, CDR1 is SNHLY and CDR2 FYNNEI. CDR3 sequence reads: CASRRDTSNTEAFF. CDR3 bases: TGTGCCAGCAGACGCGACACCAGTAACACTGAAGCTTTCTTT. The full variable domain, rest sourced from reference TRBV2 and TRBJ1-1, is EPEVTQTPSHQVTQMGQEVILRCVPISNHLYFYWYRQILGQKVEFLVSFYNNEISEKSEIFDDQFSVERPDGSNFTLKIRSTKLEDSAMYFCASRRDTSNTEAFFGQGTRLTVV.

The J gene is TRBJ2-5, the V gene TRBV6-1; D could derive from TRBD1 or TRBD2 (6 bases each). Germline V gene lookup returns CDR1 MNHNS and CDR2 SASEGT. CDR3 size: 15 residues. V gave up 1 base and J gave up 5 bases, with 14 bases separating them. The DNA for the CDR3 is TGTGCCAGCAGTGAAGGCCCGGGGGCGCGGGAGACCCAGTACTTC. It encodes CASSEGPGARETQYF.